A selection of T cell receptor beta chains follows, all from one sample in a study of neurological immune-mediated disorders. TCRdb redid the calling of the 5' RACE reads with MiXCR, one entry per CDR3 protein. The sample carries some 77,000 distinct CDR3 sequences, roughly 13% recorded once. The specimen sequenced was PBMCs. These receptors all stem from a female donor with HTLV-1-associated myelopathy (HAM/TSP). The CDR3 runs from the conserved cysteine through the conserved F or W. D genes are given only for firm matches. Size values are once, few and many counts, or a class for expanded clones, and some rows have none.

>NA|TRBJ2-5|many|TRBV7-9
CASSLALTSTTQYF
TGTGCCAGCAGCTTAGCGCTGACTAGTACGACCCAGTACTTC
>TRBD1|TRBJ1-2|many|TRBV5-1
CASSPGQDYGYTF
TGCGCCAGCAGCCCGGGACAGGACTATGGCTACACCTTC
>TRBD1|TRBJ1-5|many|TRBV12-3/TRBV12-4
CASSWTGIGNQPQHF
TGTGCCAGCAGTTGGACAGGGATCGGCAATCAGCCCCAGCATTTT
>TRBD1|TRBJ2-7|many|TRBV28
CASSLVGTGHGEQYF
TGTGCCAGCAGTTTAGTCGGGACAGGGCATGGAGAGCAGTACTTC
>NA|TRBJ2-2|many|TRBV28
CASNQRFGELFF
TGTGCCAGCAACCAGCGGTTCGGGGAGCTGTTTTTT
>NA|TRBJ2-7|many|TRBV2
CASSAVGGTHYEQYF
TGTGCCAGCAGTGCGGTCGGGGGCACCCACTACGAGCAGTACTTC
>TRBD1|TRBJ1-2|many|TRBV5-8
CASSLDRGTNYGYTF
TGTGCCAGCAGCTTGGACAGGGGAACGAACTATGGCTACACCTTC
>NA|TRBJ2-5|many|TRBV7-2
CASSFMGGYQETQYF
TGTGCCAGCAGCTTTATGGGAGGATACCAAGAGACCCAGTACTTC
>NA|TRBJ2-5|NA|TRBV14
CASSQGGFVKQETQYF
TGTGCCAGCAGCCAAGGCGGGTTCGTAAAACAAGAGACCCAGTACTTC
>NA|TRBJ2-1|many|TRBV28
CASSLRGAGNNEQFF
TGTGCCAGCAGTCTCCGGGGGGCGGGGAACAATGAGCAGTTCTTC
>TRBD2|TRBJ2-1|many|TRBV4-1
CASSQSGTSGTYNEQFF
TGCGCCAGCAGCCAATCTGGGACTAGCGGGACCTACAATGAGCAGTTCTTC
>TRBD1|TRBJ2-3|many|TRBV9
CASSVGQGSDTQYF
TGTGCCAGCAGCGTAGGACAGGGATCAGATACGCAGTATTTT
>NA|TRBJ2-2|few|TRBV20-1
CSARDYRSATGELFF
TGCAGTGCTAGAGATTACAGGTCGGCCACCGGGGAGCTGTTTTTT
>NA|TRBJ1-6|NA|TRBV5-1
CASSNLGSGSPLHF
TGCGCCAGCAGCAACCTCGGATCCGGGTCACCACTCCACTTT
>NA|TRBJ2-3|many|TRBV12-3/TRBV12-4
CASSLVGLLRDTQYF
TGTGCCAGCAGTTTAGTAGGTCTCCTTAGGGATACGCAGTATTTT
>NA|TRBJ2-1|many|TRBV5-1
CASSTVGGAGNEQFF
TGCGCCAGCAGCACAGTGGGGGGCGCCGGCAATGAGCAGTTCTTC
>TRBD2|TRBJ2-7|many|TRBV6-2/TRBV6-3
CASTWTSGGTYEQYF
TGTGCCAGCACCTGGACTAGCGGGGGCACCTACGAGCAGTACTTC
>NA|TRBJ1-5|many|TRBV28
CASSLRGDQPQHF
TGTGCCAGCAGTTTAAGGGGGGATCAGCCCCAGCATTTT
>TRBD1|TRBJ2-3|NA|TRBV28
CASSSPGTGHTDTQYF
TGTGCCAGCAGTTCCCCGGGGACAGGGCACACAGATACGCAGTATTTT
>NA|TRBJ1-5|few|TRBV5-8
CATGERALNQPQHF
TGTGCCACCGGGGAAAGAGCCCTCAATCAGCCCCAGCATTTT
>TRBD1|TRBJ2-1|many|TRBV5-1
CASSFSPGQGSNEQFF
TGCGCCAGCAGCTTCTCTCCGGGACAGGGATCAAATGAGCAGTTCTTC
>TRBD1|TRBJ2-7|many|TRBV3-1
CASSQLGTGGHEQYF
TGTGCCAGCAGCCAACTCGGGACAGGGGGCCACGAGCAGTACTTC
>TRBD2|TRBJ2-5|many|TRBV5-1
CASSPPSGGGKETQYF
TGCGCCAGCAGCCCTCCTAGCGGGGGGGGAAAAGAGACCCAGTACTTC
>TRBD2|TRBJ2-4|NA|TRBV5-1
CASSTSGGRYIQYF
TGCGCCAGCAGCACGTCCGGGGGGAGGTACATTCAGTACTTC
>NA|TRBJ2-3|many|TRBV7-8
CASSLLPHQDTQYF
TGTGCCAGCAGTCTATTACCTCATCAAGATACGCAGTATTTT
>TRBD1|TRBJ2-1|few|TRBV12-3/TRBV12-4
CASSIGTVTYNEQFF
TGTGCCAGCAGTATTGGGACAGTCACCTACAATGAGCAGTTCTTC
>NA|TRBJ2-1|many|TRBV12-3/TRBV12-4
CASSLGSVYNEQFF
TGTGCCAGCAGTTTGGGTTCCGTATACAATGAGCAGTTCTTC
>TRBD2|TRBJ2-2|NA|TRBV9
CASTPAASGAPGELFF
TGTGCCAGCACCCCAGCTGCTAGCGGGGCCCCCGGGGAGCTGTTTTTT
>NA|TRBJ1-2|few|TRBV9
CASSVEAGPYGYTF
TGTGCCAGCAGCGTAGAGGCAGGCCCCTATGGCTACACCTTC
>TRBD2|TRBJ2-1|many|TRBV5-6
CASSTQQGLAGESRFF
TGTGCCAGCAGCACCCAGCAAGGACTAGCGGGGGAGTCTCGGTTCTTC
>NA|TRBJ2-3|many|TRBV4-1
CASSPLTVSTDTQYF
TGCGCCAGCAGCCCATTGACAGTTAGCACAGATACGCAGTATTTT
>TRBD2|TRBJ2-3|many|TRBV4-2
CASSPLPSTSGGTDTQYF
TGTGCCAGCAGCCCCCTCCCTTCGACTAGCGGGGGTACAGATACGCAGTATTTT
>NA|TRBJ2-2|many|TRBV4-1
CASSQDRLNTGELFF
TGCGCCAGCAGCCAAGATCGACTGAACACCGGGGAGCTGTTTTTT
>NA|TRBJ2-3|many|TRBV5-5
CASSWKSTAFTDTQYF
TGTGCCAGCAGCTGGAAATCGACAGCTTTCACAGATACGCAGTATTTT
>TRBD1|TRBJ2-7|NA|TRBV5-1
CASSAGTASYEQYF
TGCGCCAGCAGCGCCGGGACAGCCTCCTACGAGCAGTACTTC
>NA|TRBJ2-7|many|TRBV5-1
CASSREGQAYEQYF
TGCGCCAGCAGCCGCGAGGGGCAGGCCTACGAGCAGTACTTC
>TRBD2|TRBJ2-5|many|TRBV29-1
CSVAGGRSGETQYF
TGCAGCGTCGCGGGGGGGAGGTCTGGGGAGACCCAGTACTTC
>TRBD1|TRBJ2-1|many|TRBV7-8
CASSLQGVSYNEQFF
TGTGCCAGCAGCCTACAGGGGGTCTCCTACAATGAGCAGTTCTTC
>NA|TRBJ2-5|many|TRBV11-2
CASSLVYQETQYF
TGTGCCAGCAGCTTAGTCTACCAAGAGACCCAGTACTTC
>NA|TRBJ2-7|medium-sized|TRBV2
CASTSGLSTYEQYF
TGTGCCAGCACCTCGGGACTCAGCACCTACGAGCAGTACTTC
>TRBD2|TRBJ2-3|many|TRBV20-1
CSARDLGGGGDTQYF
TGCAGTGCTAGAGATCTCGGCGGGGGGGGGGATACGCAGTATTTT
>NA|TRBJ2-6|many|TRBV5-1
CASSLAVSGANVLTF
TGCGCCAGCAGCTTGGCCGTCTCTGGGGCCAACGTCCTGACTTTC
>NA|TRBJ2-3|NA|TRBV20-1
CSACTGQAATQYF
TGCAGTGCTTGTACGGGGCAAGCAGCTACGCAGTATTTT
>NA|TRBJ1-3|many|TRBV5-1
CASSFSGDTIYF
TGCGCCAGCAGCTTCAGCGGGGACACCATATATTTT
>NA|TRBJ2-2|many|TRBV12-3/TRBV12-4
CASSWIQGDTGELFF
TGTGCCAGCAGTTGGATACAGGGTGACACCGGGGAGCTGTTTTTT
>NA|TRBJ2-7|many|TRBV25-1
CASSDPTGSSYEQYF
TGTGCCAGCAGTGACCCCACAGGGAGCTCCTACGAGCAGTACTTC